This entry lists 13 T cell receptor beta chains sequenced from one sample in a study of regulatory T cells in long-lasting Graves disease. According to the study, TCR beta libraries were built with iRepertoire HTBI primers and CDR3-region Arm-PCR. Using its own MiXCR run on the multiplex PCR reads, TCRdb lists one record per CDR3 protein. The data contain around 450,000 distinct CDR3 sequences, around 15% of them singletons. Time point denoted: newly diagnosed GD, antithyroid drugs for less than 3 months. PBMC RNA served as the TCR library source. These data also formed part of another study, on T cells in Graves' hyperthyroidism and ophthalmopathy.

The sequencing here drew on peripheral blood mononuclear cells (PBMCs), taken at new diagnosis, from a patient treated with antithyroid drugs. The receptors here all came from a man in his forties with Graves disease.

This clonotype was seen at least ten times. The chain couples TRBV20-1 to TRBJ2-1, with no clear D. The CDR3 totals 16 residues. V lost 3 bases, J lost 4 bases, and 19 bases lay in between. CDR1 DFQATT and CDR2 SNEGSKA come from the germline V gene (reference sequence). Here the CDR3 reads CSASPSSASLYNEQFF. CDR3 nucleotides: TGCAGTGCTAGTCCATCTTCCGCCTCCTTGTACAATGAGCAGTTCTTC.

This clonotype came up many times. J is TRBJ2-1 and V is TRBV6-2 or TRBV6-3, with D maybe TRBD2 (5 bases). V lost 0 bases to trimming and J lost 6 bases, with 21 bases between them. Germline values: CDR1 MNHEY, CDR2 SVGEGT. This CDR3 region has 18 residues. The CDR3 region has the DNA TGTGCCAGCAGTTACTCCATGGCTGGAGCGGCCGCTTTCAATGAGCAGTTCTTC. It codes for CASSYSMAGAAAFNEQFF.

The CDR3 loop reads CAISADSYEQYF. The CDR3 bases are TGTGCCATCAGTGCAGACTCCTACGAGCAGTACTTC. The gene calls are TRBV10-3 and TRBJ2-7; D call uncertain. The V end lost 4 bases, the J end lost 0 bases, and 4 bases lay between the germline ends. The CDR3 covers 12 residues. Per germline, CDR1 ENHRY and CDR2 SYGVKD.

This clonotype was observed at least ten times. This rearrangement joins TRBV27 to TRBJ2-7, with 7 positions matching TRBD1. CDR3 length: 14 amino acids. Germline V gene sequence: CDR1 MNHEY, CDR2 SMNVEV (reference sequence). Trimming removed 0 bases from V and 7 bases from J; junction bases left unmatched: 6. CDR3 in amino acids: CASSLSLTGEEQYF. CDR3 DNA sequence: TGTGCCAGCAGTTTATCCCTTACAGGGGAGGAGCAGTACTTC.

The sample holds a few counts of this clonotype. This sequence joins TRBV5-1 and TRBJ2-3; TRBD1 matches 8 bases. V shed 9 bases and J 4 bases; nucleotides not matched to a gene: 7. The CDR3 spans 13 residues. Germline CDR1 SGHRS, CDR2 YFSETQ. The CDR3 DNA is TGCGCCACCCGACAGGGGCCCGCAGATACGCAGTATTTT. Translating it yields CATRQGPADTQYF. Filled out from reference TRBV5-1 and TRBJ2-3, the complete variable domain reads KAGVTQTPRYLIKTRGQQVTLSCSPISGHRSVSWYQQTPGQGLQFLFEYFSETQRNKGNFPGRFSGRQFSNSRSEMNVSTLELGDSALYLCATRQGPADTQYFGPGTRLTVL.

This clonotype showed up many times. The J gene is TRBJ2-3, the V gene TRBV7-3; D not certain. V was cut by 0 bases and J by 1 base, with 8 bases left in between. The CDR3 sequence is 15 residues long. Germline CDR1 and CDR2: SGHTA and FQGTGA. Here the CDR3 DNA reads TGTGCCAGCAGCTTAACGGGCGTCCGCACAGATACGCAGTATTTT. It specifies CASSLTGVRTDTQYF.

This clonotype was recorded only once. A far larger clone is only one base removed, so a read error is likely. The chain combines TRBV2 with TRBJ2-7; 7 nucleotides agree with TRBD2. J gave up 9 bases and V 6 bases, and 14 bases lay outside the gene matches. CDR1 and CDR2 from the germline V gene are SNHLY and FYNNEI. The CDR3 runs 14 residues. In nucleotides, the CDR3 is TGTGCCAGCAGGCCGGGGGGTACTACAGGCGTGCAGTACTTC. Translated: CASRPGGTTGVQYF.

A few counts support this clonotype. The chain carries TRBV7-8 and TRBJ2-7, with a weak D call TRBD1 (5 bases). Germline CDR1 is SGHVS and CDR2 is FQNEAQ. The CDR3 covers 14 residues. Between the trimmed V and J ends, which lost 3 bases and 2 bases, there was a span of 11 bases. The CDR3 protein is CASSFSDRAYEQYF. Written as DNA, the CDR3 is TGTGCCAGCAGCTTTAGTGACAGAGCCTACGAGCAGTACTTC. Full variable domain (outside the CDR3, taken from reference TRBV7-8 and TRBJ2-7): GAGVSQSPRYKVAKRGQDVALRCDPISGHVSLFWYQQALGQGPEFLTYFQNEAQLDKSGLPSDRFFAERPEGSVSTLKIQRTQQEDSAVYLCASSFSDRAYEQYFGPGTRLTVT.

This clonotype was picked up many times. The V call is TRBV28, the J call TRBJ2-5; D may be TRBD1 or TRBD2 (6 bases each). This CDR3 is 14 amino acids long. Trimming cost V 2 bases and J 5 bases, with 12 bases left between them. The germline CDR1 and CDR2 sequences are MDHEN and SYDVKM. The DNA of the CDR3 is TGTGCCAGCAGTTTAAACCGGGGGCTGGAGACCCAGTACTTC. Amino acid sequence: CASSLNRGLETQYF.

Notes on this clonotype: A far larger clone is just one base off, so this is likely a read error. The V gene is TRBV7-6, the J gene TRBJ2-1; D ambiguous. The V gene's germline CDR1 is SGHVS and CDR2 FNYEAQ. The CDR3 spans 13 residues. CDR3 sequence: CAGSLDRLNEQFF. DNA of the CDR3: TGTGCCGGCAGCTTAGATCGTCTCAATGAGCAGTTCTTC.

This clonotype was observed a few times. The V call is TRBV5-1, the J call TRBJ2-7; TRBD2 matches at 12 bases. The CDR3 length is 16 residues. V shed 4 bases and J 2 bases; nucleotides not matched to a gene: 7. Germline values: CDR1 SGHRS, CDR2 YFSETQ. The CDR3 DNA reads TGCGCCAGCAGCCCGGCCGGACTAGCGGGAACCTACGAGCAGTACTTC. It yields the protein CASSPAGLAGTYEQYF.

The table lists this clonotype with many counts. This sequence joins TRBV5-1 and TRBJ2-2, with D possibly TRBD1 on 6 matching bases. The germline CDR1 and CDR2 sequences are SGHRS and YFSETQ. The CDR3 loop spans 14 amino acids. The V end lost 3 bases, the J end lost 5 bases, and 11 bases lay between the germline ends. The CDR3 loop is CASSSGHPTGELFF. CDR3 in DNA: TGCGCCAGCAGCTCGGGACACCCGACCGGGGAGCTGTTTTTT.

V usage is TRBV6-5 and J usage is TRBJ2-2; no clear D. CDR1 MNHEY and CDR2 SVGAGI come from the germline V gene. Deletions cut 4 bases from V and 2 bases from J, with 5 bases between. CDR3 size: 13 residues. In DNA, the CDR3 is TGTGCCAGCAGTTCCCACAACACCGGGGAGCTGTTTTTT. It encodes CASSSHNTGELFF.